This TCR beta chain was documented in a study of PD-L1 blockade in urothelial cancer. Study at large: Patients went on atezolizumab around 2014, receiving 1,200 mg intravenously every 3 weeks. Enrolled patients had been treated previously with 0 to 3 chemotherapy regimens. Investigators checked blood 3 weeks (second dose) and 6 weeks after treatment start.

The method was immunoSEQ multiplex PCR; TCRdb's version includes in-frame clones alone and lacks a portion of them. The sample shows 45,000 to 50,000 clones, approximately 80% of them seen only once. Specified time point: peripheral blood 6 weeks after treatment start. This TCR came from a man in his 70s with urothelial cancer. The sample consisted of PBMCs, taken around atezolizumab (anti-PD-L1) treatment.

The CDR3 here is CASSDPTSGSYEQYF. The CDR3 nucleotides read TGCGCCAGCAGCGATCCGACTAGCGGGAGCTACGAGCAGTACTTC. The gene calls are TRBV10-1 and TRBJ2-7; TRBD2 aligns across 12 bases. The germline V gene has CDR1 WNHNN and CDR2 SYGVQD (reference sequence). The V gene end was trimmed by 6 bases and the J gene end by 3 bases; junction bases not matched to a gene: 6. The length of the CDR3 is 15 residues.